This is a list of T cell receptor beta chains from one sample in a study of lymphopenia after photon versus proton radiotherapy. The data were produced by immunoSEQ multiplex PCR, yet TCRdb's version contains in-frame clones alone and is incomplete. The table has about 7,500 clones, about 88% seen once. Here the sequenced sample was peripheral blood, taken from a patient treated with photon-based radiotherapy. The receptors shown here come from a woman in her 70s with pancreatic cancer. Both conserved end residues are part of each CDR3.

j_call: TRBJ2-7
v_call: TRBV9
cdr3_aa: CASSVGLGAGDYEQYF

j_call: TRBJ2-7
v_call: TRBV4-2
cdr3_aa: CASSVTLELYEQYF

j_call: TRBJ1-2
v_call: TRBV6-5
cdr3_aa: CASSPQGVAYGYTF

j_call: TRBJ1-1
v_call: TRBV30
cdr3_aa: CAWSVRQNTEAFF

j_call: TRBJ2-3
v_call: TRBV7-2
cdr3_aa: CASSLGPSGSTDTQYF

j_call: TRBJ2-4
v_call: TRBV6-6
cdr3_aa: CASSQGGRIDIQYF

j_call: TRBJ1-1
v_call: TRBV4-2
cdr3_aa: CASSQDRGGNTEAFF

j_call: TRBJ2-1
v_call: TRBV27
cdr3_aa: CASSAILGEQFF

j_call: TRBJ2-5
v_call: TRBV15
cdr3_aa: CATSVRTGSGEETQYF

j_call: TRBJ2-7
v_call: TRBV28
cdr3_aa: CASYGTRPSSYEQYF

j_call: TRBJ2-2
v_call: TRBV6-5
cdr3_aa: CASSYFPGQGGKLFF

j_call: TRBJ2-7
v_call: TRBV5-4
cdr3_aa: CASSLGQGREQYF

j_call: TRBJ2-7
v_call: TRBV29-1
cdr3_aa: CSVVPQEFSGSPHEQYF

j_call: TRBJ1-5
v_call: TRBV28
cdr3_aa: CASSLGAGGATSNQPQHF

j_call: TRBJ2-7
v_call: TRBV6-1
cdr3_aa: CASSEGRYEQYF

j_call: TRBJ2-7
v_call: TRBV11-2
cdr3_aa: CASAGIAGAEQYF

j_call: TRBJ1-1
v_call: TRBV9
cdr3_aa: CASSSPGVMAEAFF

j_call: TRBJ2-7
v_call: TRBV19
cdr3_aa: CASSILGTGTSYEQYF

j_call: TRBJ2-3
v_call: TRBV27
cdr3_aa: CASSLFAVDTQYF

j_call: TRBJ1-6
v_call: TRBV15
cdr3_aa: CATSRDRGGNSPLHF

j_call: TRBJ1-5
v_call: TRBV4-3
cdr3_aa: CASSQDRGSNQPQHF

j_call: TRBJ2-7
v_call: TRBV10-2
cdr3_aa: CASNDMTGVAYEQYF

j_call: TRBJ1-1
v_call: TRBV6-1
cdr3_aa: CASRARQGSWTEAFF

j_call: TRBJ2-5
v_call: TRBV7-9
cdr3_aa: CASSRVDGQETQYF

j_call: TRBJ2-7
v_call: TRBV21-1
cdr3_aa: CASSSGQGFYEQYF

j_call: TRBJ2-1
v_call: TRBV2
cdr3_aa: CASSMARSGGGEQFF

j_call: TRBJ1-2
v_call: TRBV21-1
cdr3_aa: CASSKGADSSYGYTF

j_call: TRBJ2-7
v_call: TRBV5-1
cdr3_aa: CASSFSGTGFYEQYF

j_call: TRBJ2-7
v_call: TRBV7-2
cdr3_aa: CASRSRRGDYEQYF

j_call: TRBJ2-1
v_call: TRBV5-1
cdr3_aa: CASNRQNEQFF

j_call: TRBJ2-5
v_call: TRBV7-9
cdr3_aa: CASSSGTFQETQYF

j_call: TRBJ1-2
v_call: TRBV5-1
cdr3_aa: CASSVSDRLGSGYTF

j_call: TRBJ2-7
v_call: TRBV5-1
cdr3_aa: CASSFRESSGEQYF

j_call: TRBJ1-6
v_call: TRBV2
cdr3_aa: CASNEVVGSPLHF

j_call: TRBJ2-1
v_call: TRBV9
cdr3_aa: CASSDGLAGLHNEQFF

j_call: TRBJ1-5
v_call: TRBV6-1
cdr3_aa: CAGGDRSNQPQHF

j_call: TRBJ1-4
v_call: TRBV11-2
cdr3_aa: CASRVATNEKLFF

j_call: TRBJ1-6
v_call: TRBV28
cdr3_aa: CASTPPRGPLHF

j_call: TRBJ2-7
v_call: TRBV5-1
cdr3_aa: CASSPFGATGDEQYF

j_call: TRBJ2-5
v_call: TRBV7-2
cdr3_aa: CASSLEGADGETQYF

j_call: TRBJ1-1
v_call: TRBV10-3
cdr3_aa: CAISAGGLNTEAFF

j_call: TRBJ2-5
v_call: TRBV7-2
cdr3_aa: CASSFRIGTSGSSQETQYF

j_call: TRBJ1-1
v_call: TRBV6-5
cdr3_aa: CASSYDPRDEAFF

j_call: TRBJ1-2
v_call: TRBV4-1
cdr3_aa: CASRRYQGATPPNYGYTF

j_call: TRBJ2-7
v_call: TRBV5-1
cdr3_aa: CASSSSGSSYEQYF

j_call: TRBJ2-3
v_call: TRBV29-1
cdr3_aa: CSATGVGTDTQYF

j_call: TRBJ1-5
v_call: TRBV4-1
cdr3_aa: CASSQAPGGGNQPQHF

j_call: TRBJ1-2
v_call: TRBV4-3
cdr3_aa: CASSRTDPEGNYGYTF

j_call: TRBJ1-4
v_call: TRBV30
cdr3_aa: CAWRGGRGTEKLFF

j_call: TRBJ2-2
v_call: TRBV11-2
cdr3_aa: CASAVWGRGTGELFF

j_call: TRBJ2-3
v_call: TRBV6-5
cdr3_aa: CATQGQMGDTQYF